A single T cell receptor (beta chain) is shown here with its context. The antigen it binds to is not known. No base-level quality is on record; no much larger clone is a single base apart. A total of 25 to 30 patients with locally advanced or metastatic urothelial carcinoma, treated at Memorial Sloan Kettering on a trial protocol, made up the cohort. Peripheral blood mononuclear cells were collected pretreatment and during treatment, with between 1 and 8 total time points per patient. The Qiagen DNeasy Blood extraction kit was used to purify genomic DNA from total PBMCs and tumor samples. PBMCs were collected pretreatment and during treatment and were isolated and stored as previously described. Synthetic TCR analog templates were spiked into each PCR so that absolute template abundance could be estimated from read counts. Using the immunoSEQ assay, TCRbeta CDR3 regions were amplified from genomic DNA with bias-controlled V and J gene primers. Sequencing of rearranged TCRbeta segments was performed at approximately 20X coverage. The published analysis was carried out like this. Clustering was used to correct sequencing errors, and CDR3s were annotated against IMGT to assign V, D and J genes. Only productive TCRbeta rearrangements were used in downstream analyses, excluding out-of-frame or stop-codon sequences. Clonality was calculated as one minus the Shannon entropy normalized by the log of the number of unique productive sequences. Clones differing between time points or between blood and tumor were identified using Fisher's exact test with Benjamini-Hochberg correction, with an adjusted p below 0.01 applied as the threshold. TCRdb retrieved this table from immuneACCESS and kept in-frame rearrangements only. Not all clones are present; in checked studies, unresolved V genes account for under half, and no reason is known for the remainder. The DNA gave D and trimming, while V, J and clone size come from that table. The sample includes 30,000 or so clones, with around 83% observed a single time. Together, the top ten hold under 40% of the sample.

This sample stems from a study of PD-L1 blockade in urothelial cancer (TCRdb year 2017). For context, the study as a whole: All patients started therapy around 2014 and received atezolizumab 1,200 mg intravenously every 3 weeks. TCR sequencing covered pretreatment tumor samples and matched, serially collected peripheral blood taken before and after atezolizumab treatment. Patients had an ECOG performance status of 0 or 1 and had received between 0 and 3 prior chemotherapy regimens. Durable clinical benefit was achieved by nine patients but not by the remaining 20. Durable clinical benefit meant progression-free survival longer than 6 months, and TCR features were also tested against progression-free and overall survival. An exploratory multi-omic analysis was conducted of the somatic, immune and clinical correlates of response to PD-L1 blockade with atezolizumab in urothelial cancer. About 90% of the roughly 29 patients were identified as males with urothelial cancer of bladder origin, and a prior smoking history was reported by 18 of 29 patients. Pretreatment blood TCR-seq was available for twenty-nine patients, at least one posttreatment blood collection was obtained for around 25 patients, and tumor TCR-seq was available for around 25 patients. Blood samples were analyzed 3 weeks after the start of treatment (second dose) and 6 weeks after the start of treatment. Blood samples yielded a median of about 150,000 T cells and tens of thousands of unique TCRs, with median clonality 0.080. Whole exome sequencing and RNA sequencing of pretreatment tumors were performed alongside TCR sequencing in the same patients. General findings and caveats noted by the study authors: Improved progression-free and overall survival was associated with having pretreatment peripheral blood TCR clonality below the median. Small sample size (n ≈ 29) and many exploratory analyses mean the results are intended to be hypothesis-generating. At 3 weeks after the start of treatment, tumor-associated TCR clones in peripheral blood had expanded more in patients with durable benefit (n of about 21, p = 0.022).

As encoded in the germline V gene, CDR1 is MNHEY while CDR2 is SVGAGI. V is clipped by 5 bases and J by 3 bases, and the sequence between their germline boundaries is 14 bases long. Including the terminal cysteine and phenylalanine, the CDR3 comprises 15 residues. The DNA shown is the 45-base CDR3, in frame from base 1. This specimen consisted of PBMCs, obtained around atezolizumab (anti-PD-L1) treatment. The receptor was derived from a man in his fifties or sixties with urothelial cancer. The chain was built from TRBV6-5 and TRBJ1-3; possibly the D gene is TRBD1, per 5 matching bases. Here the CDR3 is given as CASSTRQRGGNTIYF. The nucleotide sequence reads TGTGCCAGCAGTACCCGACAGAGAGGTGGAAACACCATATATTTT.